The present T cell receptor beta chain was sequenced within a study of T cells in localized non-small cell lung cancer. The method was immunoSEQ multiplex PCR; TCRdb's version includes in-frame clones alone and lacks a portion of them. This sample has about 48,000 clones, with approximately 77% found just once. Deletions cut 5 bases from V and 5 bases from J, with 12 bases between. The CDR3 has 13 amino acids. Germline lookup yields CDR1 SGHAT and CDR2 FQNNGV. The receptor was isolated from a man aged 35-75 years with stage I squamous cell lung carcinoma. The sample here was peripheral blood, taken before any cancer treatment. The chain joins TRBV11-2 to TRBJ1-1; tentatively, D is TRBD1 (5 bases). The CDR3 sequence: CASSRMGVTEAFF. As DNA, the CDR3 is TGTGCCAGCAGCCGGATGGGGGTTACTGAAGCTTTCTTT.